This TCR beta chain is from a study of blood T cell repertoires in COVID-19. In the study overall: T cells, B-cell-depleted T cells, or PBMCs supplied cDNA or gDNA.

This clone was recorded once. The CDR3 loop spans 15 amino acids. V was shortened by 4 bases and J by 0 bases, with 9 bases between the two germline ends. Germline V gene data show CDR1 as KGHSH and CDR2 as LQKENI. Original analysis: Amplification from reference gene primers served as the basis for estimated nucleated cell counts. The table came from immunoSEQ multiplex PCR; TCRdb's copy has only in-frame clones and leaves some out. Clone size and V and J calls were adopted from that table, with D and trimming inferred from the DNA. This repertoire shows tens of thousands of clones, around 85% found once; its top ten account for roughly 57%.

Material for sequencing was peripheral blood. The source of this sequence is a woman older than 75 with acute or convalescent COVID-19. The chain has TRBV18 and TRBJ2-2, with a weak D call TRBD1 (5 bases). The CDR3 loop reads CASSLDTTNTGELFF. CDR3 in DNA: TGTGCCAGCTCACTGGACACGACGAACACCGGGGAGCTGTTTTTT.